Shown below are 9 T cell receptor beta chains from a single sample sequenced in a study of blood T cell repertoires in COVID-19. Profiling relied on immunoSEQ multiplex PCR, and the TCRdb table lists in-frame clones only, not all of them. The table includes about 380,000 clones, around 90% detected once. The source material was PBMCs or T cells enriched from blood (not recorded which). These receptors originate from a woman under 30 who had recovered from COVID-19.

The chain employs TRBV7-2 and TRBJ1-2, with 7 bases lining up with TRBD1. CDR1 is SGHTA, CDR2 FQGNSA, per germline. There are 15 residues in the CDR3. V gave up 4 bases and J gave up 4 bases; unmatched junction bases: 9. CDR3 DNA: TGTGCCAGCAGCTGGGACAGTCCCTATACCTATGGCTACACCTTC. Translation gives CASSWDSPYTYGYTF.

J is TRBJ2-2 and V is TRBV19, with 7 positions matching TRBD1. CDR3 size: 16 residues. Per the germline V gene, CDR1 is LNHDA and CDR2 is SQIVND (reference sequence). J was trimmed by 0 bases and V by 3 bases; bases with no gene match: 4. This CDR3 reads CASSIYGTANTGELFF. CDR3 coding DNA: TGTGCCAGTAGTATCTACGGGACAGCGAACACCGGGGAGCTGTTTTTT. Together with reference TRBV19 and TRBJ2-2, the CDR3 gives the full variable domain: DGGITQSPKYLFRKEGQNVTLSCEQNLNHDAMYWYRQDPGQGLRLIYYSQIVNDFQKGDIAEGYSVSREKKESFPLTVTSAQKNPTAFYLCASSIYGTANTGELFFGEGSRLTVL.

This sequence joins TRBV2 and TRBJ1-2; 10 bases are a match to TRBD1. The CDR3 is 13 amino acids. After removal of 7 bases from V and 2 bases from J, the junction contained 1 base not matched to a gene. CDR1 and CDR2 from the germline V gene are SNHLY and FYNNEI. The DNA of the CDR3 is TGTGCCAGCACGGGACAGGGGAACTATGGCTACACCTTC. It specifies CASTGQGNYGYTF.

J is TRBJ2-2 and V is TRBV5-1; a weak D match, TRBD1 (6 bases). CDR1 and CDR2 from the germline V gene are SGHRS and YFSETQ. This CDR3 is built from 16 residues. With 6 bases removed from V and 3 bases from J, the gap between germline ends came to 18 bases. CDR3 protein: CASMNLQGWDTGELFF. In DNA, the CDR3 is TGCGCCAGCATGAACCTACAGGGTTGGGACACCGGGGAGCTGTTTTTT. Full variable domain (remainder filled in from reference TRBV5-1 and TRBJ2-2): KAGVTQTPRYLIKTRGQQVTLSCSPISGHRSVSWYQQTPGQGLQFLFEYFSETQRNKGNFPGRFSGRQFSNSRSEMNVSTLELGDSALYLCASMNLQGWDTGELFFGEGSRLTVL.

The gene calls are TRBV27 and TRBJ1-1; D gene uncertain. Germline V lookup: CDR1 MNHEY, CDR2 SMNVEV (reference sequence). V lost 8 bases to trimming and J lost 10 bases, with 20 bases between them. The CDR3 sequence is 13 residues long. DNA of the CDR3: TGTGCCAGCGCTACCGGGTCCCAAAGTCGAGCTTTCTTT. This translates into CASATGSQSRAFF.

The chain carries TRBV4-1 and TRBJ2-7; 10 bases match TRBD1. The CDR3 sequence is 14 residues long. In germline, CDR1 is MGHRA, CDR2 YSYEKL. The V gene end was trimmed by 6 bases and the J gene end by 3 bases; junction bases not matched to a gene: 5. As DNA, the CDR3 is TGCGCCAGCAGTTTGGACAGGGGGTACTACGAGCAGTACTTC. It codes for CASSLDRGYYEQYF.

Remarks on this clone: This CDR3 is also generated by other DNA sequences in the sample. This chain uses TRBV30 with TRBJ2-3; D ambiguous. Germline loops: CDR1 GTSNPN, CDR2 SVGIG (reference sequence). Trimming removed 2 bases from V and 0 bases from J, with 9 bases in between. The CDR3 is made up of 14 amino acids. The CDR3 loop is CAWSRSGSTDTQYF. In DNA form, the CDR3 reads TGTGCCTGGAGTAGGTCGGGTAGCACAGATACGCAGTATTTT. Supplemented by reference TRBV30 and TRBJ2-3, the full variable domain reads SQTIHQWPATLVQPVGSPLSLECTVEGTSNPNLYWYRQAAGRGLQLLFYSVGIGQISSEVPQNLSASRPQDRQFILSSKKLLLSDSGFYLCAWSRSGSTDTQYFGPGTRLTVL.

V usage is TRBV2 and J usage is TRBJ1-5; TRBD1 is a possible D gene (6 bases). In germline, CDR1 is SNHLY, CDR2 FYNNEI. The CDR3 loop spans 14 amino acids. V was trimmed by 7 bases and J by 1 base, leaving 11 bases between them. CDR3 nucleotides: TGTGCCAGCACGGGGGGCGTGAGCAATCAGCCCCAGCATTTT. Amino acid sequence: CASTGGVSNQPQHF.

The chain uses TRBV7-8 and TRBJ1-4; TRBD1 might be the D (6 bases). This CDR3 region has 12 residues. Germline values: CDR1 SGHVS, CDR2 FQNEAQ. Trimming stripped 8 bases from V and 7 bases from J, with 11 bases between. CDR3 residues: CASQGLGEKLFF. The CDR3 region has the DNA TGTGCCAGCCAGGGGTTAGGTGAAAAACTGTTTTTT.